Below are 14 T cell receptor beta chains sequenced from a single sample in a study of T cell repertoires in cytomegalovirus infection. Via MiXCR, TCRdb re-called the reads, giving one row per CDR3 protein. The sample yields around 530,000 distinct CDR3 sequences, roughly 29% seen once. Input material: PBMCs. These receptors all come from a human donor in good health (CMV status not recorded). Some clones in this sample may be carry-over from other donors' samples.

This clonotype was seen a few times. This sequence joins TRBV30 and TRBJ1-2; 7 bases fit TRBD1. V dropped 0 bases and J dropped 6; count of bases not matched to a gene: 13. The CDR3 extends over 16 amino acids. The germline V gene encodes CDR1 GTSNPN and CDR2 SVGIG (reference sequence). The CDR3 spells CAWSVRLSDREDGYTF. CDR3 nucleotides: TGTGCCTGGAGTGTACGCCTTTCCGACAGGGAAGATGGCTACACCTTC. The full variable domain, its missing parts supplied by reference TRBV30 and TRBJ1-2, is SQTIHQWPATLVQPVGSPLSLECTVEGTSNPNLYWYRQAAGRGLQLLFYSVGIGQISSEVPQNLSASRPQDRQFILSSKKLLLSDSGFYLCAWSVRLSDREDGYTFGSGTRLTVV.

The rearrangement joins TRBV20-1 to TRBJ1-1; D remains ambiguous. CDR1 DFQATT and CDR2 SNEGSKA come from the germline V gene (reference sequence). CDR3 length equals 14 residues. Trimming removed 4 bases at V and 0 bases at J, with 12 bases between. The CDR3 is CSATPGFMNTEAFF. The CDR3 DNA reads TGCAGTGCTACCCCGGGGTTTATGAACACTGAAGCTTTCTTT.

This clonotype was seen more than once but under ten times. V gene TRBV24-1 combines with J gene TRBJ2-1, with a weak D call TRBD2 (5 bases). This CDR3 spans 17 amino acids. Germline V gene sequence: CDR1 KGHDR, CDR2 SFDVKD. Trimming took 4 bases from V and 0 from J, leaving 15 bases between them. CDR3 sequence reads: CATSDPGGGLSYNEQFF. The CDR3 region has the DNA TGTGCCACCAGTGACCCCGGCGGCGGACTCTCCTACAATGAGCAGTTCTTC.

CDR3 protein: CASSLAAGTDLYEQYF. CDR3 DNA sequence: TGTGCCAGCAGCTTAGCGGCCGGGACAGACCTCTACGAGCAGTACTTC. The J gene is TRBJ2-7, the V gene TRBV7-2; 7 nucleotides align to TRBD1. V lost 0 bases to trimming and J lost 3 bases; unmatched junction nucleotides: 8. CDR1 and CDR2 from the germline V gene are SGHTA and FQGNSA. This CDR3 is built from 16 residues.

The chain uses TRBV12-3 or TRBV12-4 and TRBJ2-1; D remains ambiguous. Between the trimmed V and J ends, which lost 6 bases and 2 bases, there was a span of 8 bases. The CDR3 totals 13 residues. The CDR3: CASRESAYNEQFF. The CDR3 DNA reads TGTGCCAGCAGGGAATCAGCCTACAATGAGCAGTTCTTC.

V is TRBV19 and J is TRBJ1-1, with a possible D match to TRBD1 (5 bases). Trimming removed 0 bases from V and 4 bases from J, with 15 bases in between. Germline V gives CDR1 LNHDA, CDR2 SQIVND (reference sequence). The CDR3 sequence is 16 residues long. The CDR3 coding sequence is TGTGCCAGTAGTATAGATTTCGGGGCACGGGCCACTGAAGCTTTCTTT. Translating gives CASSIDFGARATEAFF.

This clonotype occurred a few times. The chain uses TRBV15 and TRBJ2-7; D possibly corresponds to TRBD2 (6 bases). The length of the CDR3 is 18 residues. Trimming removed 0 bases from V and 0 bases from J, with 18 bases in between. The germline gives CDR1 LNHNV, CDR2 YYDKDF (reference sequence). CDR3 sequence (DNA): TGTGCCACCAGCAGAGATTCGGGGAGGCAGCTGAGCTCCTACGAGCAGTACTTC. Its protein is CATSRDSGRQLSSYEQYF.

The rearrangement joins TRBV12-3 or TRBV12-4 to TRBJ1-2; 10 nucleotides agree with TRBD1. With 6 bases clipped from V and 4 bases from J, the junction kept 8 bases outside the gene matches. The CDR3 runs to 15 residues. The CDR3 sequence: CASSPGQGGAYGYTF. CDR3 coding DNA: TGTGCCAGCAGCCCTGGACAGGGGGGCGCCTATGGCTACACCTTC.

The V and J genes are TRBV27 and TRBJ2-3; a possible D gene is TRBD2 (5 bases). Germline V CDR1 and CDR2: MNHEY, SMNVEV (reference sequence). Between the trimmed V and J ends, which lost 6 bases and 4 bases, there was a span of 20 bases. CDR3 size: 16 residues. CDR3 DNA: TGTGCCAGCAGCCCTCTTCGGGGTGAGGTCGCAGATACGCAGTATTTT. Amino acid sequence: CASSPLRGEVADTQYF.

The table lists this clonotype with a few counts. The CDR3, as DNA: TGCGCCAGCAGGGAGACTGACGGTGGGACTGAAGCTTTCTTT. Its translation: CASRETDGGTEAFF. The V gene is TRBV4-1, the J gene TRBJ1-1; no firm D call. Trimming took off 6 bases at V and 5 bases at J, with 16 bases between the two ends. Germline CDR1 reads MGHRA; CDR2 reads YSYEKL. CDR3 length: 14 residues.

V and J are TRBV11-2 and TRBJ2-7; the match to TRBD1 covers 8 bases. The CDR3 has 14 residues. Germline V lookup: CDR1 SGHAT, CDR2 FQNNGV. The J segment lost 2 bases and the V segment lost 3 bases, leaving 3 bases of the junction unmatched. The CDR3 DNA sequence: TGTGCCAGCAGCTTGACAGGGGACCCCTACGAGCAGTACTTC. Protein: CASSLTGDPYEQYF.

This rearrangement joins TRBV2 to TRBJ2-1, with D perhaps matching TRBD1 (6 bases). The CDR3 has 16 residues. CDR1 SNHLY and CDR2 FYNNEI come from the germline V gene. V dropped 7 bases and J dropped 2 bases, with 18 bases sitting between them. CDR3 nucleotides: TGTGCCAGCACTGGACAGACGTCAGTCCCCTACAATGAGCAGTTCTTC. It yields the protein CASTGQTSVPYNEQFF.

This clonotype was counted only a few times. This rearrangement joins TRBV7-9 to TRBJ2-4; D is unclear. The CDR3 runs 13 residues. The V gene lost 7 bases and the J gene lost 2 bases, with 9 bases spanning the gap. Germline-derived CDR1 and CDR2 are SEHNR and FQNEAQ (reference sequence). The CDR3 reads CASKDTSKNIQYF. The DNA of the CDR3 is TGTGCCAGCAAAGACACTTCCAAAAACATTCAGTACTTC. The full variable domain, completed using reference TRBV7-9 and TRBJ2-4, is DTGVSQNPRHKITKRGQNVTFRCDPISEHNRLYWYRQTLGQGPEFLTYFQNEAQLEKSRLLSDRFSAERPKGSFSTLEIQRTEQGDSAMYLCASKDTSKNIQYFGAGTRLSVL.

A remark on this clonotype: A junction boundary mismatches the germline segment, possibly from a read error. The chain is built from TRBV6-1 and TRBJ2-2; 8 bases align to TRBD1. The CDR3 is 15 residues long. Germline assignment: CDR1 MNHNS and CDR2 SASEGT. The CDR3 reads CVSSRDRLNTGELFF. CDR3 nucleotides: TGTGTCAGCAGTAGGGACAGGCTGAACACCGGGGAGCTGTTTTTT.